Listed below are T cell receptor beta chains from one sample, sequenced in a study of T cells in Graves' hyperthyroidism and ophthalmopathy. TCRdb redid the calling of the multiplex PCR reads with MiXCR, one entry per CDR3 protein. This repertoire shows about 380,000 distinct CDR3 sequences, roughly 18% found once; its top ten account for 35% to 45%. The sequencing sample was made of blood. The receptors were gathered from a young man with Graves' ophthalmopathy. Each CDR3 is given with its conserved first and last residue. Rows may omit the clone size; those that give it use once, few, many or a size class.

clone_size: few
v_call: TRBV29-1
cdr3_length: 11
cdr3_aa: CSVDRENEQYF

clone_size: many
v_call: TRBV27
cdr3_length: 16
cdr3_aa: CASSSFPEFSYNEQFF

clone_size: few
v_call: TRBV6-4
cdr3_length: 13
cdr3_aa: CASSDAGGDTQYF

clone_size: -
v_call: TRBV9
cdr3_length: 15
cdr3_aa: CASSDGLAGDNEQFF

clone_size: many
v_call: TRBV7-3
cdr3_length: 16
cdr3_aa: CASSLRTSGGLDEQFF

clone_size: many
v_call: TRBV18
cdr3_length: 14
cdr3_aa: CASSPTGETGGYTF

clone_size: few
v_call: TRBV9
cdr3_length: 14
cdr3_aa: CASSVLVGPNEQFF

clone_size: -
v_call: TRBV2
cdr3_length: 13
cdr3_aa: CASRAINPYEQYF

clone_size: -
v_call: TRBV5-1
cdr3_length: 13
cdr3_aa: CASTQEANTEAFF

clone_size: many
v_call: TRBV6-2/TRBV6-3
cdr3_length: 14
cdr3_aa: CASRVQGVDTEAFF

clone_size: many
v_call: TRBV5-1
cdr3_length: 13
cdr3_aa: CASSLGQSQPQHF

clone_size: few
v_call: TRBV27
cdr3_length: 16
cdr3_aa: CASSLGPTGTKETQYF

clone_size: few
v_call: TRBV15
cdr3_length: 13
cdr3_aa: CATSLSDRGEAFF

clone_size: many
v_call: TRBV10-3
cdr3_length: 13
cdr3_aa: CAITQGDNQPQHF

clone_size: many
v_call: TRBV2
cdr3_length: 15
cdr3_aa: CASNGGGLSNQPQHF

clone_size: -
v_call: TRBV19
cdr3_length: 17
cdr3_aa: CASSIDPPNPLVDEQFF

clone_size: -
v_call: TRBV28
cdr3_length: 15
cdr3_aa: CASSYLGRGLYEQYF

clone_size: -
v_call: TRBV7-2
cdr3_length: 17
cdr3_aa: CASSLTGGKASSDTQYF

clone_size: -
v_call: TRBV12-3/TRBV12-4
cdr3_length: 20
cdr3_aa: CASSPSGLAGGPGRTGELFF

clone_size: -
v_call: TRBV12-3/TRBV12-4
cdr3_length: 17
cdr3_aa: CASSLRDRGRARETQYF

clone_size: many
v_call: TRBV13
cdr3_length: 13
cdr3_aa: CASSLPNTGELFF

clone_size: few
v_call: TRBV7-3
cdr3_length: 17
cdr3_aa: CASSLNIQGAGTGELFF

clone_size: -
v_call: TRBV11-2
cdr3_length: 15
cdr3_aa: CASSSTGGESSPLHF

clone_size: many
v_call: TRBV27
cdr3_length: 13
cdr3_aa: CASSLKTGSEAFF

clone_size: -
v_call: TRBV5-1
cdr3_length: 12
cdr3_aa: CASMGASEKLFF

clone_size: -
v_call: TRBV10-2
cdr3_length: 14
cdr3_aa: CASSPDRDGYEQYF

clone_size: many
v_call: TRBV5-1
cdr3_length: 15
cdr3_aa: CASSPQGAGTDTQYF

clone_size: -
v_call: TRBV20-1
cdr3_length: 15
cdr3_aa: CSARDGTGVDNEQFF

clone_size: many
v_call: TRBV12-3/TRBV12-4
cdr3_length: 13
cdr3_aa: CASRTGTEYGYTF

clone_size: many
v_call: TRBV6-1
cdr3_length: 14
cdr3_aa: CASSYNRGNQPQHF

clone_size: many
v_call: TRBV2
cdr3_length: 15
cdr3_aa: CASSWALFPDQPQHF

clone_size: many
v_call: TRBV13
cdr3_length: 15
cdr3_aa: CASSLTGGGHTEAFF

clone_size: few
v_call: TRBV29-1
cdr3_length: 16
cdr3_aa: CSVENFGGVSYNEQFF

clone_size: many
v_call: TRBV28
cdr3_length: 14
cdr3_aa: CASSFSRGRDTQYF

clone_size: many
v_call: TRBV3-1
cdr3_length: 15
cdr3_aa: CASSPRDRYTGELFF